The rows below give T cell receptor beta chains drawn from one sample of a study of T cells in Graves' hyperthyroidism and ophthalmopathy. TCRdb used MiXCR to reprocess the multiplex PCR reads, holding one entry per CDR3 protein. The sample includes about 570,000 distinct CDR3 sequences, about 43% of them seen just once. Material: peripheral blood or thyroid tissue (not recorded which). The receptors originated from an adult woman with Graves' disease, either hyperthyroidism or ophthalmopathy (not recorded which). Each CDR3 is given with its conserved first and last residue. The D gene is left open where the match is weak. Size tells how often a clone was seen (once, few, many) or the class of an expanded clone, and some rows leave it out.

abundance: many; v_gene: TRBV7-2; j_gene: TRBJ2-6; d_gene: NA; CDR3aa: CASSLMGQGGGANVLTF; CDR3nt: TGTGCCAGCAGCTTAATGGGGCAGGGCGGTGGGGCCAACGTCCTGACTTTC
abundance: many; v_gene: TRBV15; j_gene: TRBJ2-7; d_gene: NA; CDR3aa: CATSRATGNYEQYF; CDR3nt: TGTGCCACCAGCAGAGCTACAGGGAACTACGAGCAGTACTTC
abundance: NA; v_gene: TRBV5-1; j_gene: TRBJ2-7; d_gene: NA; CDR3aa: CASSLDSSTEQYF; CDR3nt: TGCGCCAGCAGCTTGGACAGTTCGACCGAGCAGTACTTC
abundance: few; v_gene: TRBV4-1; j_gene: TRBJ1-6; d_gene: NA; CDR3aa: CASSQPAFEFNSPLHF; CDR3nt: TGCGCCAGCAGCCAACCGGCGTTCGAGTTTAATTCACCCCTCCACTTT
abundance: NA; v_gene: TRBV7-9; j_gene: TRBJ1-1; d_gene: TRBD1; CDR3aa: CASSPRTGYNAFF; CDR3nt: TGTGCCAGCAGCCCCCGGACAGGGTATAACGCTTTCTTT
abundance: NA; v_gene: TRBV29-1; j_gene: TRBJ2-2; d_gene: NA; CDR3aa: CSVRTPRGELFF; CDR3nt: TGCAGCGTGAGGACTCCCCGCGGGGAGCTGTTTTTT
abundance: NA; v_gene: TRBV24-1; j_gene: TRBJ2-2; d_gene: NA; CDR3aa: CATSARPLGGTGELFF; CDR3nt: TGTGCCACCAGTGCTCGCCCCCTGGGGGGAACCGGGGAGCTGTTTTTT
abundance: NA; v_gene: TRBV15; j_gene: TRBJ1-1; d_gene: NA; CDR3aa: CAASSRTANTEAFF; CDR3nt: TGTGCCGCCAGCAGCAGGACTGCCAACACTGAAGCTTTCTTT
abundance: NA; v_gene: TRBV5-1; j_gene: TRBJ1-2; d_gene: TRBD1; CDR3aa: CASSPDRGTYGYTF; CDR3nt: TGCGCCAGCAGCCCCGACAGGGGGACGTATGGCTACACCTTC
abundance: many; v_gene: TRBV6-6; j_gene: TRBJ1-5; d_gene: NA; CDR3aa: CASSPLQAGRQPQHF; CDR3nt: TGTGCCAGCAGTCCCCTACAAGCAGGGCGACAGCCCCAGCATTTT
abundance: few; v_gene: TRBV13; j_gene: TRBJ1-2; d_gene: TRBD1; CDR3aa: CASSQGTGVGYTF; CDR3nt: TGTGCCAGCAGCCAAGGGACAGGGGTCGGCTACACCTTC